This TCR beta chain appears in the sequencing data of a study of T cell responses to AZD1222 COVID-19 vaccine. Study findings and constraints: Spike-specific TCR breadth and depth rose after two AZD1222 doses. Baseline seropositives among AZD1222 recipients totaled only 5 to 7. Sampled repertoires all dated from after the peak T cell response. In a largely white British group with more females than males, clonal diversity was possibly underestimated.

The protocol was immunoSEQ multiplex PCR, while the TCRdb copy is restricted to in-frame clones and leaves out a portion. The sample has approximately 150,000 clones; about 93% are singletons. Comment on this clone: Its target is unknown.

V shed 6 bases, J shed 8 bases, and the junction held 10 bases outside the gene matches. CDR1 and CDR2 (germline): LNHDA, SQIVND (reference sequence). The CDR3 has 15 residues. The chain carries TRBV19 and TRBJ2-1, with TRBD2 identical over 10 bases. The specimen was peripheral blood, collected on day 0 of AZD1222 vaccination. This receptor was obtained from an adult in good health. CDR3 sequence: CASSLIAGGIDEQFF. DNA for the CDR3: TGTGCCAGTAGCTTAATAGCGGGAGGAATCGATGAGCAGTTCTTC.